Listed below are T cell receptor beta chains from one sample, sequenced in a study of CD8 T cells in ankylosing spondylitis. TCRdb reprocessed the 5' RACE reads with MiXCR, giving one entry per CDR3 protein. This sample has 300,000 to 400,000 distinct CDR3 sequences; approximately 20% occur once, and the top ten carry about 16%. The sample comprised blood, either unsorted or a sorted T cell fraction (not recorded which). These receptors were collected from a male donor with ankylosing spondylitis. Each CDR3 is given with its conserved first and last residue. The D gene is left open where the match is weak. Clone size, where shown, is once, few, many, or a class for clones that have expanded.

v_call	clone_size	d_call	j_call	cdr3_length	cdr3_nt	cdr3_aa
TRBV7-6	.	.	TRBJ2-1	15	TGTGCCAGCAGCTTAGCGCAGCGGTTTTACAATGAGCAGTTCTTC	CASSLAQRFYNEQFF
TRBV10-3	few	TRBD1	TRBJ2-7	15	TGTGCCATCAGTGATAGGGGACAGAGCTCCTACGAGCAGTACTTC	CAISDRGQSSYEQYF
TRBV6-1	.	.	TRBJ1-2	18	TGTGCCAGCAGACGACGAGTCGGGGGTCGGCGGTCGGACTATGGCTACACCTTC	CASRRRVGGRRSDYGYTF
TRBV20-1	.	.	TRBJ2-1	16	TGCAGTGCTAGCCCCGGCCCCACTACCGGGGGCGATGAGCAGTTCTTC	CSASPGPTTGGDEQFF
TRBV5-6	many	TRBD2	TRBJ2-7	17	TGTGCCAGCAGTACGATCAATTGGGGCGGGAGATCCTACGAGCAGTACTTC	CASSTINWGGRSYEQYF
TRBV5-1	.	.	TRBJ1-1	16	TGCGCCAGCAGCCCGCAGAGATTTCTGATGAACACTGAAGCTTTCTTT	CASSPQRFLMNTEAFF
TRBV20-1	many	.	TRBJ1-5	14	TGCAGTGCTAATCAGGGTTATAGCAATCAGCCCCAGCATTTT	CSANQGYSNQPQHF
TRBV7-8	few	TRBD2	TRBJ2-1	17	TGTGCCAGCAGCTCTAGGCTCCAACTAGCGATCCACAATGAGCAGTTCTTC	CASSSRLQLAIHNEQFF
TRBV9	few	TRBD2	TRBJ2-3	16	TGTGCCAGCAGCCAGCCTAGCGGGAGACGTACAGATACGCAGTATTTT	CASSQPSGRRTDTQYF
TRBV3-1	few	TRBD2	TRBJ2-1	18	TGTGCCAGCAGCCAAGATCACGCGGGGGGGCTCCTTGGCGATGAGCAGTTCTTC	CASSQDHAGGLLGDEQFF
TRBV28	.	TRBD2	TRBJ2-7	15	TGTGCCAGCAGTTTATCCAGCGGGAGGGTCTACGAGCAGTACTTC	CASSLSSGRVYEQYF
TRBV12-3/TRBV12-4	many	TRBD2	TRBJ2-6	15	TGTGCCAGCACCCCGCGGGGGACTGGGGCCAACGTCCTGACTTTC	CASTPRGTGANVLTF
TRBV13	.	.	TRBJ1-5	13	TGTGCCAGCAGCGGAGGAAGGGGTCAGCCCCAGCATTTT	CASSGGRGQPQHF
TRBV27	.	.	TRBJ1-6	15	TGTGCCAGCAGTTTCCCCGGGGGGCAAGGTTCACCCCTCCACTTT	CASSFPGGQGSPLHF
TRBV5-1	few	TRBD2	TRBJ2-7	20	TGCGCCAGCAGCCAGACCCCTGTGGGGCTAGCGGGAGGAATTTCCTACGAGCAGTACTTC	CASSQTPVGLAGGISYEQYF
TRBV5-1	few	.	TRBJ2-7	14	TGCGCCAGCAGCCGGGACCATAATGTCAACGAGCAGTACTTC	CASSRDHNVNEQYF
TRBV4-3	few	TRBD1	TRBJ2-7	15	TGCGCCAGCAGCCAAGAGACAGGGCTAGCCTACGAGCAGTACTTC	CASSQETGLAYEQYF
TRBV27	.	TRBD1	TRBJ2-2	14	TGTGCCAGCAAAGGGACAGCGAGCACCGGGGAGCTGTTTTTT	CASKGTASTGELFF
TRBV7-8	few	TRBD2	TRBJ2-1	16	TGTGCCAGCAGCTTAGATCGAGGACTAGCGGGACGGGAGCAGTTCTTC	CASSLDRGLAGREQFF
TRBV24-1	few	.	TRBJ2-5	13	TGTGCCACCAGTGACCCCGGGAAGGCGACCCAGTACTTC	CATSDPGKATQYF
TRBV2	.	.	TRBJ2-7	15	TGTGCCAGCAGTGAAATGGGCCTGACCTTCCACGAGCAGTACTTC	CASSEMGLTFHEQYF